This entry is about one T cell receptor (beta chain). Methods used by the authors: Amplification with reference gene primers provided the estimates of nucleated cell counts. Here immunoSEQ multiplex PCR was the method, and the copy in TCRdb shows in-frame clones only, minus some. V, J and clone size are those of that table, while D and trimming were read from the DNA. The profile shows 200,000 to 250,000 clones, approximately 82% of them singletons. These data originate in a study of blood T cell repertoires in COVID-19. Study summary: Researchers got acute and convalescent COVID-19 samples from the United States, Italy and Spain.

The CDR3 length is 18 residues. Germline V gene sequence: CDR1 SGHTA, CDR2 FQGNSA. V gave up 7 bases and J gave up 1 base; unmatched junction bases: 15. The specimen sequenced was peripheral blood. The rearrangement uses TRBV7-2 and TRBJ2-3; 9 bases map to TRBD2. The TCR originated in a woman between 65 and 79 years old with active or convalescent COVID-19. CDR3: CASTGPSGGILGTDTQYF. The CDR3 DNA is TGTGCCAGCACTGGGCCCAGCGGGGGGATCCTAGGCACAGATACGCAGTATTTT.